These 23 T cell receptor beta chains share one sample of origin, sequenced in a study of blood T cell repertoires in COVID-19. Some clones are missing from TCRdb's copy, which holds only in-frame ones; the method was immunoSEQ multiplex PCR. The sample holds 270,000 or so clones, roughly 79% seen once. Sequencing was carried out using peripheral blood. The origin of the receptors is a woman in her sixties with active or convalescent COVID-19.

This clone has only a few counts. V gene TRBV19 combines with J gene TRBJ2-1; 7 bases fit TRBD1. The CDR3 runs to 14 residues. Trimming cost V 5 bases and J 4 bases; bases outside gene matches: 5. CDR1 is LNHDA, CDR2 SQIVND, per germline (reference sequence). This CDR3 is CASSEQGVYNEQFF. The CDR3 region has the DNA TGTGCCAGTAGTGAGCAGGGGGTTTACAATGAGCAGTTCTTC.

This clone has a handful of counts. The rearrangement joins TRBV15 to TRBJ2-1; D call uncertain. Germline assignment: CDR1 LNHNV and CDR2 YYDKDF (reference sequence). Trimming left V 3 bases short and J 9 bases short, with 12 bases between. The CDR3 runs to 13 residues. As DNA, the CDR3 is TGTGCCACCAGCAGTATAATGGCAGGTGAGCAGTTCTTC. This sequence encodes CATSSIMAGEQFF. The variable domain in full, with the rest retrieved from reference TRBV15 and TRBJ2-1, is DAMVIQNPRYQVTQFGKPVTLSCSQTLNHNVMYWYQQKSSQAPKLLFHYYDKDFNNEADTPDNFQSRRPNTSFCFLDIRSPGLGDTAMYLCATSSIMAGEQFFGPGTRLTVL.

V gene TRBV2 combines with J gene TRBJ1-2; possibly TRBD1 for D (6 bases). The V and J ends lost 8 bases and 4 bases respectively, with 11 bases between them. CDR3 size: 12 residues. The germline V gene encodes CDR1 SNHLY and CDR2 FYNNEI. Here the CDR3 DNA reads TGTGCCAGCTCCGGACAGATCTATGGCTACACCTTC. Translated, it gives CASSGQIYGYTF.

Here the CDR3 reads CASSVSDSYQPQHF. Written as DNA, the CDR3 is TGTGCCAGCAGCGTATCGGACTCCTATCAGCCCCAGCATTTT. The chain is built from TRBV9 and TRBJ1-5; unclear D gene. CDR1 is SGDLS and CDR2 is YYNGEE in the germline V gene. Trimming stripped 1 base from V and 5 bases from J, with 10 bases between. The CDR3 extends over 14 amino acids.

V usage is TRBV11-2 and J usage is TRBJ1-6, with TRBD1 as a possible D gene (6 bases). This CDR3 is 15 amino acids long. Trimming shortened V by 7 bases and J by 2 bases, and 12 bases separated the two germline ends. CDR1 is SGHAT and CDR2 is FQNNGV in the germline V gene. The CDR3 DNA reads as TGTGCCAGCACCCTCAGGGGCGCCTATAATTCACCCCTCCACTTT. Translating it yields CASTLRGAYNSPLHF. Full variable domain (rest looked up from reference TRBV11-2 and TRBJ1-6): EAGVAQSPRYKIIEKRQSVAFWCNPISGHATLYWYQQILGQGPKLLIQFQNNGVVDDSQLPKDRFSAERLKGVDSTLKIQPAKLEDSAVYLCASTLRGAYNSPLHFGNGTRLTVT.

This clone has a single count. The rearrangement uses TRBV5-6 and TRBJ2-7; a weak D match, TRBD1 (5 bases). The germline V and J ends were trimmed by 2 bases and 5 bases, with 11 bases remaining between them. The CDR3 loop spans 13 amino acids. The germline CDR1 and CDR2 sequences are SGHDT and YYEEEE. In nucleotides, the CDR3 is TGTGCCAGCAGCTTTACTCAGGGCCACGAGCAGTACTTC. Protein sequence: CASSFTQGHEQYF.

The chain combines TRBV13 with TRBJ2-1; 10 positions match TRBD2. Unmatched junction bases numbered 8, after V lost 2 bases and J lost 1 base. The CDR3 is made up of 18 amino acids. Looked up from germline, CDR1 is PRHDT and CDR2 is FYEKMQ (reference sequence). The CDR3: CASSLLGLAEESYNEQFF. The CDR3 region has the DNA TGTGCCAGCAGCTTATTAGGACTAGCGGAAGAGTCCTACAATGAGCAGTTCTTC.

The chain employs TRBV7-9 and TRBJ1-1, with TRBD1 identical over 12 bases. Germline V lookup: CDR1 SEHNR, CDR2 FQNEAQ (reference sequence). This CDR3 comprises 16 residues. V lost 6 bases to trimming and J lost 1 base; unmatched junction nucleotides: 6. The CDR3 region has the DNA TGTGCCAGCAGATGGGGGACAGGGGGCAAGAACACTGAAGCTTTCTTT. Translating it yields CASRWGTGGKNTEAFF.

The rearrangement uses TRBV5-6 and TRBJ1-1; D is possibly TRBD1 (6 bases). CDR3 size: 14 residues. Germline loops: CDR1 SGHDT, CDR2 YYEEEE. Trimming pared 2 bases from V and 8 bases from J, leaving 16 bases between. The CDR3 DNA follows: TGTGCCAGCAGCTTCCCCGGACAGTATTCCGAAGCTTTCTTT. Protein: CASSFPGQYSEAFF.

The chain is built from TRBV7-9 and TRBJ1-4; TRBD1 is a possible D gene (5 bases). Germline assignment: CDR1 SEHNR and CDR2 FQNEAQ (reference sequence). Trimming removed 2 bases from V and 8 bases from J, with 15 bases in between. The CDR3 has 15 amino acids. The DNA of the CDR3 is TGTGCCAGCAGCTTAAGCCCAGGGCCTCTCGAAAAACTGTTTTTT. It codes for CASSLSPGPLEKLFF.

This chain connects TRBV20-1 to TRBJ1-3; no reliable D call. There are 15 residues in the CDR3. In germline, CDR1 is DFQATT, CDR2 SNEGSKA (reference sequence). V lost 3 bases and J lost 0, with 12 bases in between. In nucleotides, the CDR3 is TGCAGTGCTAGTAACTCATTCGCCTCTGGAAACACCATATATTTT. Residues: CSASNSFASGNTIYF.

The rearrangement links TRBV19 to TRBJ1-6, with a possible D match to TRBD1 (5 bases). Per germline, CDR1 LNHDA and CDR2 SQIVND (reference sequence). V was trimmed by 5 bases and J by 9 bases, leaving 11 bases between them. This CDR3 has 13 amino acids. The CDR3 nucleotides read TGTGCCAGTAGTCAGGGAGGTGCTTCACCCCTCCACTTT. Amino acid sequence: CASSQGGASPLHF.

The rearrangement links TRBV13 to TRBJ1-2, with TRBD1 matching over 10 bases. CDR1 is PRHDT, CDR2 FYEKMQ, per germline (reference sequence). J gave up 7 bases and V 1 base, and 3 bases lay outside the gene matches. CDR3 length: 14 amino acids. The CDR3 loop is CASSLARDRGGYTF. CDR3 DNA sequence: TGTGCCAGCAGCTTAGCTCGGGACAGGGGTGGCTACACCTTC.

The genes are TRBV4-2 and TRBJ2-1; 15 positions agree with TRBD2. The CDR3 length is 20 residues. J lost 0 bases, V lost 4 bases, and 10 bases had no gene match. Germline V gives CDR1 LGHNA, CDR2 YNFKEQ. CDR3 sequence: CASSLTGTSGGKSSYNEQFF. CDR3 sequence (DNA): TGTGCCAGCAGCCTAACCGGGACTAGCGGGGGGAAAAGCTCCTACAATGAGCAGTTCTTC.

About this clone: One end of the junction varies from germline; a read error may be responsible. V gene TRBV7-7 combines with J gene TRBJ2-2; D is undetermined. Germline CDR1 SSHAT, CDR2 FNYEAQ (reference sequence). CDR3 length: 15 residues. The CDR3 DNA reads TGTGCTAGCAGCTTATATTCCGGGAACACCGGGGAGCTGTTTTTT. Protein product: CASSLYSGNTGELFF.

The chain uses TRBV6-5 and TRBJ2-2, with 7 bases fitting TRBD1. The CDR3 is made up of 15 amino acids. After removal of 6 bases from V and 3 bases from J, the junction contained 7 bases not matched to a gene. From germline, CDR1 is MNHEY and CDR2 SVGAGI. CDR3 in amino acids: CASSPRGPHTGELFF. The CDR3 bases are TGTGCCAGCAGCCCGAGGGGGCCGCACACCGGGGAGCTGTTTTTT.

The genes are TRBV29-1 and TRBJ2-7; 10 nucleotides align to TRBD2. Germline CDR1 reads SQVTM; CDR2 reads ANQGSEA. This CDR3 is built from 13 residues. Trimming cost V 7 bases and J 7 bases; bases outside gene matches: 10. The DNA of the CDR3 is TGCAGCGGACAGCGGGGGGGCAGGGAAGAGCAGTACTTC. It is translated as CSGQRGGREEQYF.

V and J are TRBV3-1 (or the pseudogene TRBV3-2) and TRBJ1-5; D call uncertain. V gave up 1 base and J gave up 5 bases, with 9 bases separating them. The CDR3 is made up of 14 amino acids. From germline, CDR1 is LGHDT and CDR2 YNNKEL (reference sequence). The CDR3 coding sequence is TGTGCCAGCAGCCAAGTGGCGCAGGATCAGCCCCAGCATTTT. This codes for CASSQVAQDQPQHF.

This chain uses TRBV18 with TRBJ1-2; D might be TRBD1 (5 bases). CDR1 and CDR2 from the germline V gene are KGHSH and LQKENI. The CDR3 is made up of 13 amino acids. With 5 bases removed from V and 4 bases from J, the gap between germline ends came to 11 bases. CDR3 sequence: CASSIDSFYGYTF. In DNA, the CDR3 is TGTGCCAGCTCAATCGACAGTTTCTATGGCTACACCTTC.

The rearrangement links TRBV4-1 to TRBJ2-4; unclear D gene. The CDR3 is made up of 16 amino acids. CDR1 MGHRA and CDR2 YSYEKL come from the germline V gene. Trimming cost V 1 base and J 3 bases, with 13 bases left between them. The CDR3 sequence is CASSQVGVRVKNIQYF. The DNA for the CDR3 is TGCGCCAGCAGCCAAGTTGGCGTACGGGTCAAAAACATTCAGTACTTC.

This CDR3 is CAGSGQGTNYGYTF. As DNA, the CDR3 is TGTGCTGGATCCGGACAGGGGACTAACTATGGCTACACCTTC. The chain joins TRBV18 to TRBJ1-2; 9 nucleotides align to TRBD1. Germline V gene data show CDR1 as KGHSH and CDR2 as LQKENI. The CDR3 is 14 amino acids.

The genes are TRBV21-1 and TRBJ1-5; the table's D call, TRBD1, has no DNA check behind it. TRBV21-1 is recorded as a pseudogene. The CDR3 sequence is 15 residues long. CDR3 in DNA: TGTGCCAGCAGCAAAGTGGACAGGGAAAATCAGCCCCAGCATTTT. Its translation: CASSKVDRENQPQHF.

The genes are TRBV7-2 and TRBJ1-2; TRBD1 matches 8 bases. CDR3 length: 14 residues. The V and J ends lost 3 bases and 3 bases, in that order; junction bases with no gene match: 3. The germline V gene encodes CDR1 SGHTA and CDR2 FQGNSA. CDR3 protein: CASSLNRGDYGYTF. In DNA, the CDR3 is TGTGCCAGCAGCTTGAACAGGGGGGACTATGGCTACACCTTC.